This paragraph reports one T cell receptor beta chain. Its antigen is not yet known. The input lacks base qualities; no much larger clone sits a single base away. The collaborating institutions used their own protocols to collect whole blood in K2EDTA tubes. For TCRbeta analysis, collaborators shipped samples as frozen whole blood, isolated PBMCs, or DNA extracted from either of those sample types. TCRbeta CDR3 regions were amplified from genomic DNA by means of the immunoSEQ Assay, a bias-controlled multiplex PCR. The authors processed their data as follows. Within the assay, amplification of reference gene primers was used to estimate how many nucleated cells each sample contained. To quantify the absolute abundance of each unique TCRbeta CDR3 rearrangement, sequence reads were collapsed and filtered. For each sample, productive Simpson clonality was calculated as the square root of Simpson's diversity index across productive rearrangements. The source is immuneACCESS, and TCRdb retained only in-frame sequences with V and J called. Part of the clones is not carried over; for the studies checked, unresolved V genes explain less than half of this, and the remainder is unexplained. D and trimming were read from the DNA, whereas the V and J calls and clone size are those reported in that table. This sample is represented by about 39,000 clones; approximately 90% of them were singletons. The ten largest clones capture approximately 2% of the sample.

Relative to germline, V is missing 2 bases and J is missing 0 bases, with 10 bases of the junction outside any gene match. CDR1 KGHSH and CDR2 LQKENI were looked up in the germline V gene. There are 19 amino acids in the CDR3, from cysteine to phenylalanine inclusive. The read is trimmed to its CDR3 DNA, 57 bases read in frame from base 1. This sample was taken from a study of blood T cell repertoires in COVID-19 (dated by TCRdb to about 2020). Regarding the complete study: The collaborator samples originated in the United States, Italy and Spain and spanned the acute and convalescent phases of COVID-19. A freely available public database, intended as a resource for researchers studying the immune response to SARS-CoV-2, is where the repertoires were released. The dataset comprised deeply sampled blood TCRbeta repertoires from subjects exposed to, actively infected with, or recovered from COVID-19. The prospective study material was composed of cDNA or gDNA derived from T cells, B-cell-depleted T cells, or PBMCs. Where available, HLA class I and class II types were obtained from metadata supplied by the sample provider rather than from assay-based typing. A de-identified subject ID, COVID-19 status, age in years and sex were almost always included in the sample metadata. The samples were drawn from two sources: the first 160 participants of the ongoing ImmuneRACE study, and 1,000 to 1,500 subjects contributed by 6 global collaborators.

Results the study describes overall, beyond this receptor: How much clinical and demographic metadata was included differed by source and by participant, and the metadata was provided uncurated.

The sequence was obtained from a man in his fifties or sixties with active COVID-19. This chain joins TRBV18 to TRBJ2-3; the junction holds 11 bases that match TRBD2. The sample taken for sequencing was peripheral blood. In nucleotides, the sequence is TGTGCCAGCTCACCAACGAAGGGACTAGCGGCCACTAGCACAGATACGCAGTATTTT. Its product reads: CASSPTKGLAATSTDTQYF.